These T cell receptor beta chains were read from a single sample in a study of blood T cells in healthy people across ages. TCRdb reprocessed the 5' RACE reads with MiXCR, giving one entry per CDR3 protein. The repertoire holds about 900,000 distinct CDR3 sequences, with around 48% as singletons. Sequencing was performed on blood. The receptors originated from a man aged 25-40 years in good health. Each CDR3 is given with its conserved first and last residue. D genes are given only for firm matches. Not every row has a clone size; where given, it reads once, few, many or a size class.

few TRBJ2-1 - TRBV9 CASSVESSSIPYNEQFF TGTGCCAGCAGCGTAGAAAGCAGCTCCATCCCCTACAATGAGCAGTTCTTC
- TRBJ2-3 - TRBV28 CASSTLTLTSTDTQYF TGTGCCAGCAGTACTCTCACCCTAACTAGCACAGATACGCAGTATTTT
- TRBJ2-5 TRBD2 TRBV7-8 CASSLTRLAAQETQYF TGTGCCAGCAGCTTAACGAGGCTAGCGGCACAAGAGACCCAGTACTTC
- TRBJ2-7 - TRBV14 CASSQLSGTATYEQYF TGTGCCAGCAGCCAATTAAGCGGGACAGCAACCTACGAGCAGTACTTC
few TRBJ2-7 TRBD1 TRBV6-2/TRBV6-3 CASSSGQAALEQYF TGTGCCAGCAGCTCGGGACAGGCCGCCCTGGAGCAGTACTTC
- TRBJ1-4 - TRBV6-5 CASSPLGGVNEKLFF TGTGCCAGCAGTCCCCTCGGGGGAGTTAATGAAAAACTGTTTTTT
few TRBJ1-2 - TRBV10-1 CASSDAEQADGYTF TGCGCCAGCAGTGATGCCGAACAGGCCGATGGCTACACCTTC
few TRBJ2-5 - TRBV2 CASSQDSSVQYF TGTGCCAGCAGCCAGGACAGTTCGGTGCAGTACTTC
few TRBJ1-2 TRBD1 TRBV5-1 CASSGELGQLGGYTF TGCGCCAGCAGCGGGGAACTGGGACAGTTGGGCGGCTACACCTTC
once TRBJ2-4 - TRBV24-1 CATSKEGPTLKNIQYF TGTGCCACCAGTAAGGAAGGACCTACACTAAAAAACATTCAGTACTTC
few TRBJ2-7 - TRBV7-8 CASSLLHATYEQYF TGTGCCAGCAGCTTATTGCACGCCACCTACGAGCAGTACTTC
few TRBJ1-6 - TRBV7-8 CASSPNPTGSTDSPLHF TGTGCCAGCAGCCCGAATCCGACAGGATCTACAGATTCACCCCTCCACTTT
many TRBJ2-1 TRBD2 TRBV7-2 CASSLVPSGGAIPNEQFF TGTGCCAGCAGCTTAGTTCCTAGCGGGGGGGCCATCCCCAATGAGCAGTTCTTC
- TRBJ2-3 - TRBV6-2/TRBV6-3 CASSSRPRDTQYF TGTGCCAGCAGTTCCCGGCCTAGGGATACGCAGTATTTT
few TRBJ2-3 - TRBV5-1 CASRKDLTDTQYF TGCGCCAGCAGGAAGGACCTCACAGATACGCAGTATTTT
- TRBJ2-7 TRBD1 TRBV5-1 CATKLTGGWDEQYF TGCGCCACCAAATTGACAGGGGGCTGGGACGAGCAGTACTTC
- TRBJ1-1 - TRBV6-1 CASRTLGLNTEAFF TGTGCCAGCAGGACCCTCGGGCTGAACACTGAAGCTTTCTTT
- TRBJ2-5 TRBD2 TRBV4-3 CASSQDPRLAPETQYF TGCGCCAGCAGCCAAGATCCAAGACTAGCCCCAGAGACCCAGTACTTC
- TRBJ1-6 - TRBV7-8 CASSFESSYNSPLHF TGTGCCAGCAGCTTTGAGAGCTCCTATAATTCACCCCTCCACTTT
- TRBJ2-1 TRBD2 TRBV5-1 CASRLGTSGNNEQFF TGCGCCAGCAGGCTCGGGACTAGCGGAAACAATGAGCAGTTCTTC
- TRBJ2-3 - TRBV6-2/TRBV6-3 CASGMRDTQYF TGTGCCAGCGGGATGAGAGATACGCAGTATTTT
- TRBJ2-3 TRBD2 TRBV13 CASSLLLSGATDTQYF TGTGCCAGCAGCTTGCTACTTAGCGGGGCCACAGATACGCAGTATTTT
- TRBJ1-1 - TRBV29-1 CCAREGSVDTEAFF TGCTGCGCAAGGGAGGGTTCGGTGGACACTGAAGCTTTCTTT
- TRBJ2-7 - TRBV12-3/TRBV12-4 CASRTEPSYEQYF TGTGCCAGTCGGACAGAGCCATCCTACGAGCAGTACTTC
- TRBJ2-3 - TRBV29-1 CSVERGRGDTQYF TGCAGCGTTGAACGGGGGCGGGGAGATACGCAGTATTTT
- TRBJ1-2 TRBD1 TRBV28 CASSLIQGRGYGYTF TGTGCCAGCAGTTTGATACAGGGGAGGGGATATGGCTACACCTTC
few TRBJ2-7 TRBD1 TRBV28 CASRFSTTGVGYEQYF TGTGCCAGCAGGTTTTCGACGACAGGGGTAGGCTACGAGCAGTACTTC
- TRBJ1-5 - TRBV27 CASSSTISNQPQHF TGTGCCAGCAGTTCAACAATTAGCAATCAGCCCCAGCATTTT
few TRBJ1-4 TRBD1 TRBV3-1 CASSLSGGTNEKLFF TGTGCCAGCAGCCTCTCAGGGGGAACTAATGAAAAACTGTTTTTT
- TRBJ1-2 TRBD1 TRBV5-1 CASSPHRGLDYGYTF TGCGCCAGCAGCCCACACAGGGGGCTCGACTATGGCTACACCTTC
few TRBJ2-3 TRBD2 TRBV7-2 CASRPTSGGADTQYF TGTGCCAGCAGACCTACTAGCGGGGGGGCCGATACGCAGTATTTT
- TRBJ1-6 TRBD1 TRBV20-1 CSAPTGKGGNSPLHF TGCAGTGCGCCGACAGGGAAGGGAGGCAATTCACCCCTCCACTTT
- TRBJ1-4 TRBD1 TRBV12-3/TRBV12-4 CASSSGGVEKLFF TGTGCCAGCAGTTCAGGGGGGGTTGAAAAACTGTTTTTT
- TRBJ1-2 - TRBV24-1 CATSSEGRPYGYTF TGTGCCACCAGTAGTGAAGGGCGACCTTATGGCTACACCTTC
many TRBJ1-1 TRBD1 TRBV7-2 CASSPQGGTEAFF TGTGCCAGCAGCCCACAGGGGGGCACTGAAGCTTTCTTT
- TRBJ2-3 TRBD2 TRBV6-1 CASIRGGIDTQYF TGTGCCAGCATACGGGGGGGGATAGATACGCAGTATTTT
- TRBJ2-1 - TRBV20-1 CSAPRPGASVNEQFF TGCAGTGCCCCTAGACCGGGGGCCTCGGTCAATGAGCAGTTCTTC
once TRBJ2-7 TRBD1 TRBV4-1 CASSQPGTGISEQYF TGCGCCAGCAGCCAGCCCGGGACAGGGATTTCCGAGCAGTACTTC
- TRBJ1-2 - TRBV27 CASSLRGALNYGYTF TGTGCCAGCAGTTTACGGGGGGCGCTCAACTATGGCTACACCTTC
few TRBJ2-5 - TRBV18 CASSPYRGDETQYF TGTGCCAGCTCACCGTACAGAGGGGACGAGACCCAGTACTTC
- TRBJ1-6 TRBD1 TRBV20-1 CSARPPGTDVGPLHF TGCAGTGCTAGACCTCCCGGGACAGACGTGGGGCCCCTCCACTTT
- TRBJ2-6 - TRBV7-3 CASSVPGGANVLTF TGTGCCAGCAGCGTCCCAGGGGGGGCCAACGTCCTGACTTTC
- TRBJ1-2 - TRBV6-2/TRBV6-3 CASRVETALVYGYTF TGTGCCAGCCGCGTTGAGACCGCACTAGTCTATGGCTACACCTTC
once TRBJ2-5 - TRBV6-5 CASSAPQGTQETQYF TGTGCCAGCAGTGCACCGCAGGGGACCCAAGAGACCCAGTACTTC
- TRBJ2-3 - TRBV7-6 CASSLAGGPSNQAHTDTQYF TGTGCCAGCAGCTTAGCCGGGGGGCCTTCCAACCAAGCTCACACAGATACGCAGTATTTT
- TRBJ2-7 - TRBV7-2 CASSAYVGRSYEQYF TGTGCCAGCAGCGCTTATGTCGGGCGATCCTACGAGCAGTACTTC
- TRBJ2-3 - TRBV27 CASSSRDDSSTDTQYF TGTGCCAGCAGTTCCCGGGACGATTCTAGCACAGATACGCAGTATTTT
- TRBJ2-7 - TRBV28 CASSFAGTTGEQYF TGTGCCAGCAGTTTTGCAGGGACGACGGGTGAGCAGTACTTC
few TRBJ1-4 - TRBV6-1 CASSEEIGGRGEKLFF TGTGCCAGCAGTGAAGAAATAGGAGGCCGCGGTGAAAAACTGTTTTTT
- TRBJ1-2 - TRBV20-1 CSAWAAGQDYGYTF TGCAGTGCCTGGGCGGCGGGGCAGGACTATGGCTACACCTTC
- TRBJ1-5 TRBD1 TRBV12-3/TRBV12-4 CASSPIGTDNQPQHF TGTGCCAGCAGTCCTATAGGGACAGACAATCAGCCCCAGCATTTT
- TRBJ2-7 - TRBV9 CASSVGGTESSYEQYF TGTGCCAGCAGCGTAGGGGGAACGGAGAGCTCCTACGAGCAGTACTTC
- TRBJ1-1 - TRBV3-1 CASSQVAPNTEAFF TGTGCCAGCAGCCAAGTCGCGCCGAACACTGAAGCTTTCTTT
few TRBJ2-4 TRBD1 TRBV4-1 CASSHFGQGMEQYF TGCGCCAGCAGCCATTTCGGACAGGGAATGGAGCAGTACTTC